Reported below is one T cell receptor (beta chain). This clone's antigen is unknown. No much larger clonotype is one base removed from it; base qualities were not supplied. Sequences SGDLS (CDR1) and YYNGEE (CDR2) are obtained from the germline V gene. Including cysteine and phenylalanine, the CDR3 has 16 amino acids. The CDR3 DNA has 48 bases and is translated from base 1. After removal of 3 bases from V and 7 bases from J, the junction retains 15 bases not matched to a gene. The data are from a study of response to subunit inactivated influenza vaccine (dated by TCRdb to 2017 to 2018). At the level of the whole study: To follow how T cells responded to a trivalent subunit inactivated influenza vaccine, the researchers relied on deep quantitative profiling of the T cell receptor repertoire.

Study-wide findings and limitations: It was suggested by the authors that each seasonal influenza vaccination may recruit only a limited number of new T cells.

Receptors were amplified or captured by RT-PCR. TCRdb shows the sequencer as Illumina HiSeq 2500. Using fastp trimming at Q25 and MiXCR clonotype assembly, TCRdb reanalyzed the public sequencing data and kept in-frame beta chains. Each CDR3 protein appears once, grouped with its most common genes and DNA. The sample table holds fewer than 250,000 distinct CDR3 sequences, of which 13% to 15% were seen once. Clones ranked in the top ten supply roughly 26% of the sample. The chain was built from TRBV9 and TRBJ2-7; 8 nucleotides in the junction match TRBD2. The starting material was CD8+ T cells sorted from PBMCs, obtained about 5 days after vaccination. The sequence came from a man aged 50 to 60 who received an inactivated influenza vaccine. Donor details come from another sample of the same person, matched by shared clones. The DNA reads as follows: TGTGCCAGCAGCGCCTACAGCGGGAGTCTGCCGGGTGAGCAGTACTTC. It translates to CASSAYSGSLPGEQYF.